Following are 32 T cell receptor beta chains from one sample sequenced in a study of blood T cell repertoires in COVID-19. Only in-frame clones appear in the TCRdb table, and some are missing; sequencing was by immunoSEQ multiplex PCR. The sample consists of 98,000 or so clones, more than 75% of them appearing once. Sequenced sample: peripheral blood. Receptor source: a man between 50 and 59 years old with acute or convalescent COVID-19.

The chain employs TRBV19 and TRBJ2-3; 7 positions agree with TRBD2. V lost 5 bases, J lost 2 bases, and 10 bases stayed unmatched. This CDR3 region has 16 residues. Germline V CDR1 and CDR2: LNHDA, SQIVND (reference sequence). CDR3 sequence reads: CASSFLSAGSTDTQYF. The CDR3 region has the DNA TGTGCCAGTAGTTTCCTTTCAGCGGGGTCCACAGATACGCAGTATTTT.

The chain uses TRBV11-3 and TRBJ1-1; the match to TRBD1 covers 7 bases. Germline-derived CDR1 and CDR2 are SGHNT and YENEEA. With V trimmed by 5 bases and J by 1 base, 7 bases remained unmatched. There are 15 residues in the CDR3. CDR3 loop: CASSAAGQSNTEAFF. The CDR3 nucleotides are TGTGCCAGCAGCGCCGCGGGACAGTCGAACACTGAAGCTTTCTTT.

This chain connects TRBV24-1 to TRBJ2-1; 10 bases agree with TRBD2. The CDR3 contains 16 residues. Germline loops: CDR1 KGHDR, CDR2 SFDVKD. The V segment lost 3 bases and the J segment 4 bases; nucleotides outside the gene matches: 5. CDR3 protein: CATSDPLAGEYNEQFF. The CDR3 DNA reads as TGTGCCACCAGTGATCCCCTAGCGGGAGAGTACAATGAGCAGTTCTTC.

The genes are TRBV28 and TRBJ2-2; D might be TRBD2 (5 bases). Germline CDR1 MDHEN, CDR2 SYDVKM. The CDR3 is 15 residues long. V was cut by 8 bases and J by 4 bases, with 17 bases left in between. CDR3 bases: TGTGCCAGCCTACCCGGATCGGCGGGCACCGGGGAGCTGTTTTTT. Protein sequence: CASLPGSAGTGELFF. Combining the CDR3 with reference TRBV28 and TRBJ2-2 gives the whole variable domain DVKVTQSSRYLVKRTGEKVFLECVQDMDHENMFWYRQDPGLGLRLIYFSYDVKMKEKGDIPEGYSVSREKKERFSLILESASTNQTSMYLCASLPGSAGTGELFFGEGSRLTVL.

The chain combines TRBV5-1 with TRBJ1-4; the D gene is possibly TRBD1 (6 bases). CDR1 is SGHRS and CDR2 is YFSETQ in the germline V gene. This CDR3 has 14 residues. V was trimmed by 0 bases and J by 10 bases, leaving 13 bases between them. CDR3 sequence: CASSLGQVGVKLFF. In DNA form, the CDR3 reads TGCGCCAGCAGCTTGGGACAGGTGGGGGTAAAACTGTTTTTT.

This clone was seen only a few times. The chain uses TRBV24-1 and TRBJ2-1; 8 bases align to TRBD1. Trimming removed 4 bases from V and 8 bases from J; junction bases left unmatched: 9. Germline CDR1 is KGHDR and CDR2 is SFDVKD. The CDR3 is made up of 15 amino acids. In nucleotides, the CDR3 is TGTGCCACCAGTGAAGCCGGGACAGGCTTTTATGAGCAGTTCTTC. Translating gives CATSEAGTGFYEQFF.

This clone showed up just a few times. The CDR3 DNA follows: TGTGCCAGCAGCTGCTCCCAAGGACTAGCGTCGAGCACAGATACGCAGTATTTT. Residues: CASSCSQGLASSTDTQYF. The V and J genes are TRBV7-3 and TRBJ2-3, with 9 bases that match TRBD2. The germline gives CDR1 SGHTA, CDR2 FQGTGA. The CDR3 covers 18 residues. J was trimmed by 0 bases and V by 4 bases; bases with no gene match: 11.

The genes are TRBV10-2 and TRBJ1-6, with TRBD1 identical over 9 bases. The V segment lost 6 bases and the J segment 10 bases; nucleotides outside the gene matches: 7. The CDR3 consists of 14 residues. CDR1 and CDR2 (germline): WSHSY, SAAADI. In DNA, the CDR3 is TGCGCCAGCAGCTCGACAGGGGGTAAATCACCCCTCCACTTT. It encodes CASSSTGGKSPLHF.

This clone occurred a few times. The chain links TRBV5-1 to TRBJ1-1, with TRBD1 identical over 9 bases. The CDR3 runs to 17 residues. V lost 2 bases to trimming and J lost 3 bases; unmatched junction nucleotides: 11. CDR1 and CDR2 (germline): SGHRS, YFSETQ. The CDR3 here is CASSLLTGGRRYTEAFF. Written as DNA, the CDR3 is TGCGCCAGCAGCTTACTGACAGGGGGTAGGAGGTACACTGAAGCTTTCTTT.

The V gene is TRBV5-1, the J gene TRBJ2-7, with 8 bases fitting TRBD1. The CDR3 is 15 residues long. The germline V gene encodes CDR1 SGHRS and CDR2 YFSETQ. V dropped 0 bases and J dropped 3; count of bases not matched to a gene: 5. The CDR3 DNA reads TGCGCCAGCAGCTTGGGAGGACAGGGCATCTACGAGCAGTACTTC. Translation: CASSLGGQGIYEQYF.

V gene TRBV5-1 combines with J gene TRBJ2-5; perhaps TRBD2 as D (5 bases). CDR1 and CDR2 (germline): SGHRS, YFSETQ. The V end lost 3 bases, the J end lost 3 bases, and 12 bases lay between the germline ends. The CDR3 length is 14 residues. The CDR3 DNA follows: TGCGCCAGCAGCTCCGACCCCGGGAAAGAGACCCAGTACTTC. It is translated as CASSSDPGKETQYF.

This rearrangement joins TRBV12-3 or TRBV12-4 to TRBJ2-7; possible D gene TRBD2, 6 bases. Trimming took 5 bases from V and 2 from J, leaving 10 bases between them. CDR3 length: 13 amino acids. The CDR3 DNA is TGTGCCAGCAGTCCCCGACTAGCCTACGAGCAGTACTTC. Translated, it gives CASSPRLAYEQYF.

The CDR3 DNA reads TGTGCCAGCAGCACCCAACCGGGAGGTGCTGGAAACACCATATATTTT. This translates into CASSTQPGGAGNTIYF. The gene calls are TRBV9 and TRBJ1-3; no clear D gene. This CDR3 is built from 16 residues. The V and J ends lost 4 bases and 2 bases respectively, with 16 bases between them. CDR1 is SGDLS, CDR2 YYNGEE, per germline.

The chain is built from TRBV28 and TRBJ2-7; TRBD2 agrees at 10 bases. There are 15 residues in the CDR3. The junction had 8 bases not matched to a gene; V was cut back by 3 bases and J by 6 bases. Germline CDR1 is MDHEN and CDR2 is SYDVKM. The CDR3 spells CASSFGTSDEGEQYF. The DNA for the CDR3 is TGTGCCAGCAGTTTCGGGACTAGCGACGAGGGCGAGCAGTACTTC. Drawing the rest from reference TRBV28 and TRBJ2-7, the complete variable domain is DVKVTQSSRYLVKRTGEKVFLECVQDMDHENMFWYRQDPGLGLRLIYFSYDVKMKEKGDIPEGYSVSREKKERFSLILESASTNQTSMYLCASSFGTSDEGEQYFGPGTRLTVT.

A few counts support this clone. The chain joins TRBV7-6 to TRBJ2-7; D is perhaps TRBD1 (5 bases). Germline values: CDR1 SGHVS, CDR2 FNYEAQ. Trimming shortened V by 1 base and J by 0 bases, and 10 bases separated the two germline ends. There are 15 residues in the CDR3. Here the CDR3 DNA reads TGTGCCAGCAGCTTAGGGTCCGACAGCTCCTACGAGCAGTACTTC. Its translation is CASSLGSDSSYEQYF.

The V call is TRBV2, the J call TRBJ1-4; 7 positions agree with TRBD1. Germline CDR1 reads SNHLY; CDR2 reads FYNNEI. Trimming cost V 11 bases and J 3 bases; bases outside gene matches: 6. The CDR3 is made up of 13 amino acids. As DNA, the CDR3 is TGTGCCGCGCAGGGGGGCTCTAATGAAAAACTGTTTTTT. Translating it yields CAAQGGSNEKLFF.

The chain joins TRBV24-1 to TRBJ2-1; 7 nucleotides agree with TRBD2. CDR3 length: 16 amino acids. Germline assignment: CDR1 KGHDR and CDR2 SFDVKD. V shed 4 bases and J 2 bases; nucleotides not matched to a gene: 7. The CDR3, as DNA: TGTGCCACCAGTGACCCCGGGAGGTTTGCCTACAATGAGCAGTTCTTC. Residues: CATSDPGRFAYNEQFF.

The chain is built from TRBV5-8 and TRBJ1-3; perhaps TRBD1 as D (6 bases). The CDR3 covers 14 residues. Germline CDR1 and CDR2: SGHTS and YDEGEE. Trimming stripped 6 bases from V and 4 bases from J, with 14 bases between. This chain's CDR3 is CASTSRGAGNTIYF. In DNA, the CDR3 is TGTGCCAGCACTTCCAGGGGTGCAGGAAACACCATATATTTT.

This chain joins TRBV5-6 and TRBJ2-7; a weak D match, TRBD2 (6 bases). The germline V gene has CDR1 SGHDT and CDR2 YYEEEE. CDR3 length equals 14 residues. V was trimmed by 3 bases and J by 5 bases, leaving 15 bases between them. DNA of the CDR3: TGTGCCAGCAGCTCCGTTGGCAGGGAGGACGAGCAGTACTTC. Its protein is CASSSVGREDEQYF.

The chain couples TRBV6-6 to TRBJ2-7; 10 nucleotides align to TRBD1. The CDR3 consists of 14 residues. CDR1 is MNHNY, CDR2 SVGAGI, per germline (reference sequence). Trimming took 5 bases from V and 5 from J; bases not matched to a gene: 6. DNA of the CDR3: TGTGCCAGCAGTGGCAGGACAGGGGGGGACGAGCAGTACTTC. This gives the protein CASSGRTGGDEQYF.

This chain's CDR3 is CATSGDSGRGSYNEQFF. CDR3 bases: TGTGCCACCAGTGGCGATAGCGGGAGAGGATCCTACAATGAGCAGTTCTTC. The rearrangement links TRBV24-1 to TRBJ2-1; 9 positions match TRBD2. This CDR3 has 17 residues. Trimming at V came to 5 bases and at J to 1 base, leaving 8 bases not matched to a gene. Germline V gene data show CDR1 as KGHDR and CDR2 as SFDVKD.

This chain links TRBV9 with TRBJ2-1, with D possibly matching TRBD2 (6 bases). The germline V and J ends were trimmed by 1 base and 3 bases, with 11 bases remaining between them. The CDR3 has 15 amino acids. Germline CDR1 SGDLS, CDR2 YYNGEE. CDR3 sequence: CASSVRLAVYNEQFF. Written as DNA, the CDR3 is TGTGCCAGCAGCGTAAGGTTAGCGGTCTACAATGAGCAGTTCTTC.

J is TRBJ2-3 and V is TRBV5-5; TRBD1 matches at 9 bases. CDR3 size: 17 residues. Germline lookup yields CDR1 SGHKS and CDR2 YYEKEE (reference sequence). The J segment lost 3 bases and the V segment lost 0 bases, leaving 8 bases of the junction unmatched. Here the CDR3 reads CASSLASRDRVTDTQYF. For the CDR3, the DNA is TGTGCCAGCAGCTTGGCCTCGCGGGACAGGGTGACAGATACGCAGTATTTT.

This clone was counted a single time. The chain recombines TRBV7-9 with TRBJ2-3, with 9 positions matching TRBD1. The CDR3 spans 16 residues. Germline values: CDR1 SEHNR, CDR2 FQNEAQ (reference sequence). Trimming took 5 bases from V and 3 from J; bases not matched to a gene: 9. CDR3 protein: CASSTTGGAPTDTQYF. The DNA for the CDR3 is TGTGCCAGCAGCACCACAGGGGGCGCCCCGACAGATACGCAGTATTTT.

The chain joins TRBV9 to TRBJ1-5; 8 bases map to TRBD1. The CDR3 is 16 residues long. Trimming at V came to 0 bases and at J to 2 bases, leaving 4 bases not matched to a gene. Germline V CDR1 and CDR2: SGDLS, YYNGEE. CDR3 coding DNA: TGTGCCAGCAGCGTAGACGGACAGGGAGGCAATCAGCCCCAGCATTTT. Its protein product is CASSVDGQGGNQPQHF.

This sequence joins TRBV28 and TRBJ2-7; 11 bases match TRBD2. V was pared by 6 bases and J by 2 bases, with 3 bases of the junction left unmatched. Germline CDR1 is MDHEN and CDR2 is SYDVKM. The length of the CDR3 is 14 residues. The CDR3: CASSPGLAAYEQYF. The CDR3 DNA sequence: TGTGCCAGCAGCCCGGGACTAGCGGCCTACGAGCAGTACTTC. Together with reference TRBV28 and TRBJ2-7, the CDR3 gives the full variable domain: DVKVTQSSRYLVKRTGEKVFLECVQDMDHENMFWYRQDPGLGLRLIYFSYDVKMKEKGDIPEGYSVSREKKERFSLILESASTNQTSMYLCASSPGLAAYEQYFGPGTRLTVT.

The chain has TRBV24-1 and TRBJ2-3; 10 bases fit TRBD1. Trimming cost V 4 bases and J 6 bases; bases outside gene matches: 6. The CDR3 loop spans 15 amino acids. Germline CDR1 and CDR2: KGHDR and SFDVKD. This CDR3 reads CATSDNGQGGDTQYF. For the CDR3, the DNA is TGTGCCACCAGTGACAACGGACAGGGGGGGGATACGCAGTATTTT.

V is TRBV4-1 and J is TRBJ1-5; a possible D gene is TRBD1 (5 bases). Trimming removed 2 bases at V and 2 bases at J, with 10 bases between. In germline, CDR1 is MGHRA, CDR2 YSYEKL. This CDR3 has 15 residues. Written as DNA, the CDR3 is TGCGCCAGCAGCCAATGGGGGAGGGGCAATCAGCCCCAGCATTTT. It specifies CASSQWGRGNQPQHF.

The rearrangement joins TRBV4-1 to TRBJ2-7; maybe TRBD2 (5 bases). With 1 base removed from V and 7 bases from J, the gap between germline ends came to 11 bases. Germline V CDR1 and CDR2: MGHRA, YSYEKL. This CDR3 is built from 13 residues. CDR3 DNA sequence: TGCGCCAGCAGCCAAGGGACTCTACGGGAGCAGTACTTC. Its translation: CASSQGTLREQYF.

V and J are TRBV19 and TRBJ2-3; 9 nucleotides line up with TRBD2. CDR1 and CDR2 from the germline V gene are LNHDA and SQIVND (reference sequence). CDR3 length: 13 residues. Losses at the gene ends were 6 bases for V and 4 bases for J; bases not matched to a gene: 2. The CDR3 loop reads CASRVAGADTQYF. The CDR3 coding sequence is TGTGCCAGTAGAGTAGCGGGAGCAGATACGCAGTATTTT.

CDR3 DNA: TGTGCCAGCAGCTATAGCGGGAGTAGCACAGATACGCAGTATTTT. Translation: CASSYSGSSTDTQYF. The chain uses TRBV7-2 and TRBJ2-3; 9 bases agree with TRBD2. Germline trimming cut 4 bases from V and 0 bases from J; bases unmatched to any gene: 2. CDR1 SGHTA and CDR2 FQGNSA come from the germline V gene. The CDR3 runs 15 residues.

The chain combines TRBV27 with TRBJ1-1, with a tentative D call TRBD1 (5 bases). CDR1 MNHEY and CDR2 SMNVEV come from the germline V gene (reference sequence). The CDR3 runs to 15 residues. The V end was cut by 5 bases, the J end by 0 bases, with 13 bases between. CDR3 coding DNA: TGTGCCAGCAGTCCGGCGTTGGGGCTGAACACTGAAGCTTTCTTT. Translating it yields CASSPALGLNTEAFF.